This T cell receptor beta chain was recorded in a study of T cells in Graves' hyperthyroidism and ophthalmopathy. Study observations and caveats: Blood shared most expanded thyroid clonotypes above 0.001.

The germline V gene has CDR1 SNHLY and CDR2 FYNNEI. The V and J ends lost 8 bases and 2 bases respectively, with 12 bases between them. This CDR3 has 14 residues. Regarding this clonotype: Its target is unknown.

Ophthalmopathy patients had moderate-to-severe active disease, CAS ≥3, NOSPECS ≥4, and disease duration under 3 months. The study based diagnoses on clinical symptoms, serum thyroxine and TRAb, thyroid ultrasound and orbital computed tomography. Researchers took RNA transcripts and amplified the TCR beta CDR3 regions from them. HTBI primers drove first-round RT-PCR of the TCR CDR3. From the multiplex PCR reads, TCRdb called clonotypes with MiXCR, one entry per CDR3 protein. The sample consists of roughly 640,000 distinct CDR3 sequences, around 15% of them appearing once. The TCR comes from a woman in her thirties or forties with Graves' ophthalmopathy. Sequences were obtained from blood. The chain has TRBV2 and TRBJ2-2; possibly TRBD1 for D (5 bases). The CDR3 spells CASSEQVNTGELFF. CDR3 coding DNA: TGTGCCAGCTCGGAACAGGTCAACACCGGGGAGCTGTTTTTT.